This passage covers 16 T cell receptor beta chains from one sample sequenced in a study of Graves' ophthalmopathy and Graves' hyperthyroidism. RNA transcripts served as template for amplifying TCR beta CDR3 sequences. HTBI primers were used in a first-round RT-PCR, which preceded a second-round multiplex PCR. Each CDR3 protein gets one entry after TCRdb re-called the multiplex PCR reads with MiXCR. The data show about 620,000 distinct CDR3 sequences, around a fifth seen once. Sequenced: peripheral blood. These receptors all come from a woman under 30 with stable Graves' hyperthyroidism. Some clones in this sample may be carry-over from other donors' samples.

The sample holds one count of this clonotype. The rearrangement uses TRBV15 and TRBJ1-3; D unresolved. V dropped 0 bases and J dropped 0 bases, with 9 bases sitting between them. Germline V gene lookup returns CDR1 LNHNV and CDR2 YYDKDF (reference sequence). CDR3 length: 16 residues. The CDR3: CATSRDLVISGNTIYF. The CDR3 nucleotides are TGTGCCACCAGCAGAGATCTAGTGATCTCTGGAAACACCATATATTTT.

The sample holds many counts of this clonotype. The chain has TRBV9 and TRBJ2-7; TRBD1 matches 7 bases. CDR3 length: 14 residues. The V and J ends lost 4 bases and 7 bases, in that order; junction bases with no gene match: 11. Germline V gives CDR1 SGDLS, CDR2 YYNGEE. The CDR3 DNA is TGTGCCAGCAGCACAACAGGGGACGCGTGGGAGCAGTACTTC. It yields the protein CASSTTGDAWEQYF.

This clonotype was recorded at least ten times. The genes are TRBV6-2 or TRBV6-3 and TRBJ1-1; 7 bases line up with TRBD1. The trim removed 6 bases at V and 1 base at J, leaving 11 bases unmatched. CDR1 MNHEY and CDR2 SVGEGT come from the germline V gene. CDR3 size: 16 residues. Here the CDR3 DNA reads TGTGCCAGCAGACGCAGTTCGGGGACAGCGAACACTGAAGCTTTCTTT. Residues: CASRRSSGTANTEAFF.

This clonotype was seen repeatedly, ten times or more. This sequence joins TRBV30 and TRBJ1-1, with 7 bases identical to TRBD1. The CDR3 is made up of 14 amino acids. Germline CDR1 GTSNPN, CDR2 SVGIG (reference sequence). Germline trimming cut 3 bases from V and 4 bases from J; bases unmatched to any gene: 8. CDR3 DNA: TGTGCCTGGAGACTGACAGGGATCGGCACTGAAGCTTTCTTT. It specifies CAWRLTGIGTEAFF.

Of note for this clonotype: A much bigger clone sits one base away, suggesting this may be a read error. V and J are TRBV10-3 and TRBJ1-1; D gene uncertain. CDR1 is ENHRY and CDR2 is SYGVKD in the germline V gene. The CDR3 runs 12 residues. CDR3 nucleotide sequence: TGTTCCATCAGTGATCTGGCGGAGGGAGCTTTCTTT. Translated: CSISDLAEGAFF.

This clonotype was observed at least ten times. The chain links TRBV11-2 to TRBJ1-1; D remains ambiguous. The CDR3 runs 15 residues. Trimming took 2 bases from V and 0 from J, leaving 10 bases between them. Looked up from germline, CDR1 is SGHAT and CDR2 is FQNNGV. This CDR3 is CASSLSPNLNTEAFF. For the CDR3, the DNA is TGTGCCAGCAGCTTAAGTCCGAACTTGAACACTGAAGCTTTCTTT.

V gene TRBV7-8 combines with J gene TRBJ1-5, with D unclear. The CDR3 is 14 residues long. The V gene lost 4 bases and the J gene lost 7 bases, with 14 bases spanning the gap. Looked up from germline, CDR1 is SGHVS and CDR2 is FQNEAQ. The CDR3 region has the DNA TGTGCCAGCAGCTCTATACAGTCGGGACAGCCCCAGCATTTT. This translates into CASSSIQSGQPQHF.

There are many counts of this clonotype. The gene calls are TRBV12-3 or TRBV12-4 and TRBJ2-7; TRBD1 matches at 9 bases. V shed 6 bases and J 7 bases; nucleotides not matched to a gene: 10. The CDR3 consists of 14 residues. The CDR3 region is CASRPTGQGGEQYF. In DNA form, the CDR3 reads TGTGCCAGCAGACCCACGGGACAGGGAGGAGAGCAGTACTTC.

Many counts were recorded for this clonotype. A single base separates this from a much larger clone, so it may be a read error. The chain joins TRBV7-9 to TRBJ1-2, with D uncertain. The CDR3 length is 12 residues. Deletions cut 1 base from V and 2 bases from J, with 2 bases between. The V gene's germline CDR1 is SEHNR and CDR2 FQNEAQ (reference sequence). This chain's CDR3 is CASSLENYGYTF. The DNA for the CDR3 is TGTGCCAGCAGCTTAGAGAACTATGGCTACACCTTC.

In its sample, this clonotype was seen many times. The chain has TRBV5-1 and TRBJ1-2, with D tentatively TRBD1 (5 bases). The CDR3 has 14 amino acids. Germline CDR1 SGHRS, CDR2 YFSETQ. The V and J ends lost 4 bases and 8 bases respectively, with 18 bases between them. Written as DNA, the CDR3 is TGCGCCAGCAGCCGTAGTACAGGATCGGACGGCTACACCTTC. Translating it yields CASSRSTGSDGYTF.

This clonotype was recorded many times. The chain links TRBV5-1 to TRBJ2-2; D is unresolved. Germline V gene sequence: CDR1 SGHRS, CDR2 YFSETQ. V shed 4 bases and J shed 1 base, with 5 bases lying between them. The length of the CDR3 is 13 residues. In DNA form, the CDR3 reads TGCGCCAGCAGCCGGGTGAACACCGGGGAGCTGTTTTTT. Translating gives CASSRVNTGELFF. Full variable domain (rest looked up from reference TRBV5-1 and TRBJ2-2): KAGVTQTPRYLIKTRGQQVTLSCSPISGHRSVSWYQQTPGQGLQFLFEYFSETQRNKGNFPGRFSGRQFSNSRSEMNVSTLELGDSALYLCASSRVNTGELFFGEGSRLTVL.

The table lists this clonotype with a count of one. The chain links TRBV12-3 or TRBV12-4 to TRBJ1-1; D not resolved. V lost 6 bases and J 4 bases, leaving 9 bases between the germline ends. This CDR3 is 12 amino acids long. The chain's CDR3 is CASSQRATEAFF. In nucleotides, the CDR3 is TGTGCCAGCAGCCAGAGGGCCACTGAAGCTTTCTTT.

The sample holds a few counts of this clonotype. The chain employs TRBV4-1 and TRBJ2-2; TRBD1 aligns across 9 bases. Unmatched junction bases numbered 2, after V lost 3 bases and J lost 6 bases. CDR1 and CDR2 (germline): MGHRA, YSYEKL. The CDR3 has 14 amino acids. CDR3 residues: CASSQRQGAGELFF. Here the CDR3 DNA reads TGCGCCAGCAGCCAGAGACAGGGGGCCGGGGAGCTGTTTTTT.

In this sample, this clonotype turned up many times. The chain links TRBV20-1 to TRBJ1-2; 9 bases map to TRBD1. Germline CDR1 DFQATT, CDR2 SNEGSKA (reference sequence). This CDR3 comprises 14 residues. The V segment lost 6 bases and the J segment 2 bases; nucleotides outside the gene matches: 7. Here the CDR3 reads CSASTGQGNYGYTF. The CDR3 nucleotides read TGCAGTGCGAGTACGGGACAGGGCAACTATGGCTACACCTTC.

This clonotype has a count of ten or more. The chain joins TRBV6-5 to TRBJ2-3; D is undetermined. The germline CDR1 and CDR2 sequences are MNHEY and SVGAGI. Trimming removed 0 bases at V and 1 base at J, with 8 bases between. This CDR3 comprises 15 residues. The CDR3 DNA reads TGTGCCAGCAGTTACTCACCGGCGGGCACAGATACGCAGTATTTT. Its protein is CASSYSPAGTDTQYF.

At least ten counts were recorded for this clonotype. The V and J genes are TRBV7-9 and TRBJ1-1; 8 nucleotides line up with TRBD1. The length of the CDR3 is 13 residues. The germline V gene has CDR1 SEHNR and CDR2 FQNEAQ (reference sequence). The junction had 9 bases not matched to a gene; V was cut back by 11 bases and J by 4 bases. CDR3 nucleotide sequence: TGTGCCGCCAGGGGCACAGGGGGCACTGAAGCTTTCTTT. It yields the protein CAARGTGGTEAFF. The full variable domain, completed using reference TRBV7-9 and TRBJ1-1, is DTGVSQNPRHKITKRGQNVTFRCDPISEHNRLYWYRQTLGQGPEFLTYFQNEAQLEKSRLLSDRFSAERPKGSFSTLEIQRTEQGDSAMYLCAARGTGGTEAFFGQGTRLTVV.